Below, one T cell receptor beta chain is given with its context. The antigen this receptor binds is unknown. No much larger clone exists at a distance of one base, and base qualities are not known. This entry belongs to a study of TIL therapy for anti-PD-1-resistant metastatic lung cancer (dated by TCRdb to the early 2020s). For context, the study as a whole: A median age of 54 years (range about 35-75) and a median tumor PD-L1 proportion score of roughly 6% were recorded among enrolled patients. The cohort was composed predominantly of lung adenocarcinoma, with several EGFR-mutant and two ALK-rearranged tumors included, and half of patients were identified as current or former smokers. A median non-synonymous tumor mutation burden of approximately 1.4 mutations per megabase was determined across the cohort by whole-exome sequencing. Tumor and peripheral blood T cell receptor beta sequencing was used to track clonotypes across tumor, expanded TIL product and serial blood samples.

Using bias-controlled multiplex PCR with the immunoSEQ v3 hsTCRB kit, the TCR beta CDR3 regions were amplified from genomic DNA. TCR libraries were sequenced on an Illumina NextSeq 500 to some 2 million read pairs for survey level or roughly 4.5-6 million for deep level. Regarding the original processing steps: V, D and J genes were assigned, non-productive sequences were removed, and clonality was reported by immunoSEQ Analyzer software. To compare repertoires between infused TIL and blood, productive Simpson clonality was used along with the Morisita overlap index of productive TRB rearrangements. Here the immuneACCESS table is served through TCRdb, limited to in-frame sequences with V and J called. Missing clones are a known gap in these copies; in checked studies unresolved V genes cover under half, and the rest lacks a known reason. That table is the source of V, J and clone size, and D and trimming were worked out from the DNA. The sample profile shows some 7,600 clones; roughly 70% of them were found once. The ten largest make up less than 9% of the sample.

General study outcomes and caveats: Clonal turnover during TIL culture was high, and many clones enriched in the product were not detected in the baseline tumor, suggesting clonal contraction rather than faithful expansion. The study protocol defined all tumor marker inferences as exploratory. The cohort was highly selected, with more treatment-naive, never-smoker and oncogene-addicted patients than typical, limiting generalizability. Higher clonality and lower diversity were observed in expanded TIL cultures than in baseline intratumoral T cells (median clonality around 5.7% vs 31%, p < 0.0001).

What the time point label conveys for this sample: pre-treatment sample, taken before nivolumab and TIL therapy. The baseline tumor samples, taken from the same resection that was used to grow TIL, were excised metastases, most often pleural nodules or supraclavicular lymph nodes. Tumors were collected before any PD-1/PD-L1 blockade, after which patients were given nivolumab, and patients who progressed were given lymphodepletion, an infusion of expanded TIL and IL-2. A phase I trial run at two centers enrolled adults with stage 4 NSCLC between 2017 and 2020. The samples were obtained from a phase I trial that was single-arm and open-label and tested tumor-infiltrating lymphocyte therapy combined with nivolumab in advanced non-small cell lung cancer. For each resected tumor, portions were snap-frozen in liquid nitrogen and kept at -80 degrees C. Tumor regions of interest were selected on H&E sections by laser-capture macrodissection, were pulverized into around 15 mg aliquots, and were extracted with Qiagen Allprep kits.

The CDR3 contains 16 residues, cysteine and phenylalanine counted. CDR3 DNA is the only sequence kept; it has 48 bases, read in frame from the first base. The germline V gene encodes CDR1 LNHDA and CDR2 SQIVND (reference sequence). V was cut back by 4 bases and J by 6 bases, leaving a gap of 18 bases between them. This specimen consisted of tumor tissue, obtained at baseline. This TCR was recovered from a person aged 30 to 80 with non-small cell lung cancer. The sequence links TRBV19 to TRBJ2-2; the D gene cannot be named for sure. The sequence in DNA is TGTGCCAGTAGTACTAAGACCGACGGGTACCCCGGGGAGCTGTTTTTT. This is translated as CASSTKTDGYPGELFF.